This T cell receptor beta chain was sequenced in a study of memory CD4+ T cells and cytomegalovirus serostatus. Overall study context: Of the healthy Belgian adults, several were CMV seropositive and 24 seronegative.

Single viable CD3+CD4+CD8-CD45RO+ cells were sorted as the memory CD4+ T cells. After thawing, CD4+ T cells were positively selected. General observations from the study: Each of 65 to 70 CMV-associated TCRbeta sequences occurred in one to five individuals.

Study processing details: Out-of-frame sequences were removed, leaving 2,204,828 distinct TCRbeta sequences. Measured with immunoSEQ multiplex PCR; TCRdb has only the in-frame clones, and not every one. V, J and clone size were drawn from that table, and D and trimming were deduced from the DNA. The repertoire consists of approximately 42,000 clones, with around three quarters occurring once and the leading ten covering 1.1%. CDR1 SEHNR and CDR2 FQNEAQ come from the germline V gene (reference sequence). This CDR3 is built from 14 residues. The V end lost 1 base, the J end lost 0 bases, and 7 bases lay between the germline ends. This clone was detected once. Its antigen is as yet unknown.

V usage is TRBV7-9 and J usage is TRBJ2-7, with D unclear. The sequencing sample was made of memory CD4+ T cells from blood. This clonotype was sampled from an adult in good health and CMV-seronegative. CDR3 DNA sequence: TGTGCCAGCAGCTTAGGCGCGAGCTCCTACGAGCAGTACTTC. Translated: CASSLGASSYEQYF.